This record concerns one T cell receptor beta chain sequence. No antigen is known for it. Genomic DNA of each subset was evenly split across several immunoSEQ plates. Generated by immunoSEQ multiplex PCR, the TCRdb table keeps only in-frame clones and is missing some. The sample shows millions of clones, about 92% of them seen only once. The CDR3 loop spans 15 amino acids. J was trimmed by 5 bases and V by 8 bases; bases with no gene match: 10. CDR1 PRHDT and CDR2 FYEKMQ come from the germline V gene (reference sequence). The source of the sample is a study of shared clonotypes between healthy human individuals. Study observations and caveats: Against clonotypes common to all four donors, non-shared ones had lower generation probabilities.

As defined, naive CD8 cells were CD45RO-negative and positively selected for CCR7, with terminally differentiated effector memory CD45RA+ cells excluded. This sequence originates from a man aged 18 to 30 in good health. Some clones in this sample may be carry-over from other donors' samples. The V and J genes are TRBV13 and TRBJ1-2; 11 nucleotides align to TRBD1. The sequencing input was naive CD8+ T cells from PBMCs. The CDR3 DNA reads TGTGCCAGCGCCGTTTCGGGACAGGGGGGATATGGCTACACCTTC. Protein sequence: CASAVSGQGGYGYTF.